This entry concerns a single TCR beta chain. The CDR3 totals 15 residues. With V trimmed by 7 bases and J by 8 bases, 11 bases remained unmatched. Germline V lookup: CDR1 GTSNPN, CDR2 SVGIG (reference sequence). Some clones are missing from TCRdb's copy, which holds only in-frame ones; the method was immunoSEQ multiplex PCR. Of approximately 100,000 clones listed, about 89% are singletons. This record belongs to a study of control samples from healthy donors and cancer patients. V is TRBV30 and J is TRBJ2-3; the match to TRBD2 covers 14 bases. This receptor was identified in a man between 60 and 75 years old with lung cancer. The source material was PBMCs. The CDR3 bases are TGTGCCTTCGGACTAGCGGGGGGCGATAGAGGTACGCAGTATTTT. Its protein is CAFGLAGGDRGTQYF.